These 13 T cell receptor beta chains were sequenced from one sample in a study of blood T cell repertoires in COVID-19 (dated by TCRdb to the early 2020s). The library was generated by the immunoSEQ multiplex PCR assay. TCRdb carries this immuneACCESS record with in-frame sequences only. Its versions omit some clonotypes, under half of them owing to an unresolved V gene in the studies checked, with the rest unexplained. For this sample the table gives some 200,000 clones, of which roughly 85% were detected only once. Of the sample, less than 30% falls within the top ten clones. Sequences were obtained from peripheral blood. All receptors derive from a woman in her 70s with acute or convalescent COVID-19.

V is TRBV24-1 and J is TRBJ2-3, with a tentative D call TRBD2 (5 bases). This CDR3 has 18 residues. The V gene's germline CDR1 is KGHDR and CDR2 SFDVKD. V dropped 3 bases and J dropped 2 bases, with 20 bases sitting between them. CDR3 residues: CATSDPKYRESITDTQYF. In DNA, the CDR3 is TGTGCCACCAGTGATCCAAAATACCGGGAATCTATCACAGATACGCAGTATTTT.

This chain links TRBV7-8 with TRBJ2-7; possible D gene TRBD1, 5 bases. Germline CDR1 is SGHVS and CDR2 is FQNEAQ. The CDR3 loop spans 15 amino acids. Trimming stripped 2 bases from V and 1 base from J, with 12 bases between. The CDR3 is CASSLRQGPSYEQYF. As DNA, the CDR3 is TGTGCCAGCAGCTTAAGGCAGGGTCCTTCCTACGAGCAGTACTTC. Combining the CDR3 with reference TRBV7-8 and TRBJ2-7 gives the whole variable domain GAGVSQSPRYKVAKRGQDVALRCDPISGHVSLFWYQQALGQGPEFLTYFQNEAQLDKSGLPSDRFFAERPEGSVSTLKIQRTQQEDSAVYLCASSLRQGPSYEQYFGPGTRLTVT.

The CDR3 loop is CASSFTGGLNNEQFF. Written as DNA, the CDR3 is TGTGCCAGCAGCTTCACAGGGGGCCTTAACAATGAGCAGTTCTTC. The chain couples TRBV7-9 to TRBJ2-1; 9 bases align to TRBD1. From germline, CDR1 is SEHNR and CDR2 FQNEAQ (reference sequence). This CDR3 has 15 residues. Trimming took 3 bases from V and 5 from J; bases not matched to a gene: 5.

The CDR3 loop reads CASSPQRGGFGANVLTF. The CDR3 region has the DNA TGTGCCAGCAGCCCACAAAGGGGGGGCTTTGGGGCCAACGTCCTGACTTTC. V is TRBV7-2 and J is TRBJ2-6; a possible D gene is TRBD2 (7 bases). The germline V gene encodes CDR1 SGHTA and CDR2 FQGNSA. This CDR3 is 17 amino acids long. V lost 5 bases, J lost 3 bases, and 17 bases lay in between.

This clone was seen once. This rearrangement joins TRBV6-6 to TRBJ2-2; D is unclear. V gave up 4 bases and J gave up 0 bases, with 12 bases separating them. Per the germline V gene, CDR1 is MNHNY and CDR2 is SVGAGI (reference sequence). The CDR3 consists of 16 residues. The CDR3 loop is CASSFDSTSNTGELFF. DNA for the CDR3: TGTGCCAGCAGTTTCGACTCAACGTCGAACACCGGGGAGCTGTTTTTT.

The rearrangement uses TRBV23-1 and TRBJ1-3; D uncertain. TRBV23-1 is an ORF; its function is uncertain. CDR3 length: 10 amino acids. The V end was cut by 7 bases, the J end by 6 bases, with 4 bases between. Here the CDR3 reads CASTLNTIYF. CDR3 nucleotides: TGCGCCAGCACGTTAAACACCATATATTTT.

The gene calls are TRBV30 and TRBJ2-5, with D perhaps matching TRBD2 (5 bases). Germline assignment: CDR1 GTSNPN and CDR2 SVGIG (reference sequence). V was trimmed by 1 base and J by 4 bases, leaving 16 bases between them. CDR3 size: 15 residues. DNA of the CDR3: TGTGCCTGGAGTGGACATTCGGGGAGAGCAGAGACCCAGTACTTC. Protein product: CAWSGHSGRAETQYF.

The V gene is TRBV20-1, the J gene TRBJ1-3, with unresolved D. Germline values: CDR1 DFQATT, CDR2 SNEGSKA (reference sequence). Deletions cut 1 base from V and 5 bases from J, with 3 bases between. This CDR3 has 11 residues. The CDR3 loop is CSARGRNTIYF. The CDR3 coding sequence is TGCAGTGCTAGAGGGCGAAACACCATATATTTT.

The V call is TRBV5-5, the J call TRBJ2-1; the match to TRBD2 covers 9 bases. From germline, CDR1 is SGHKS and CDR2 YYEKEE (reference sequence). Unmatched junction bases numbered 9, after V lost 1 base and J lost 10 bases. The CDR3 spans 15 residues. This chain's CDR3 is CASSLLAGGPREQFF. For the CDR3, the DNA is TGTGCCAGCAGCTTGCTGGCGGGAGGGCCTCGCGAGCAGTTCTTC.

This chain joins TRBV12-3 or TRBV12-4 and TRBJ1-2; D call uncertain. This CDR3 has 13 residues. Trimming left V 8 bases short and J 4 bases short, with 14 bases between. In DNA, the CDR3 is TGTGCCAGCTCTCGGGTGGCGAGCTATGGCTACACCTTC. This gives the protein CASSRVASYGYTF.

This chain links TRBV2 with TRBJ1-1; D not resolved. Trimming took 4 bases from V and 1 from J, leaving 10 bases between them. Looked up from germline, CDR1 is SNHLY and CDR2 is FYNNEI. The CDR3 is made up of 14 amino acids. The CDR3, as DNA: TGTGCCAGCAGTGGAACGAGGAGGAACACTGAAGCTTTCTTT. Its protein product is CASSGTRRNTEAFF.

This sequence joins TRBV11-2 and TRBJ2-1; possible D gene TRBD2, 6 bases. Trimming left V 6 bases short and J 8 bases short, with 14 bases between. The CDR3 sequence is 13 residues long. Per the germline V gene, CDR1 is SGHAT and CDR2 is FQNNGV. The CDR3: CASRTTSSDEQFF. The CDR3, as DNA: TGTGCCAGCAGGACGACTAGTAGCGATGAGCAGTTCTTC. Filled out from reference TRBV11-2 and TRBJ2-1, the complete variable domain reads EAGVAQSPRYKIIEKRQSVAFWCNPISGHATLYWYQQILGQGPKLLIQFQNNGVVDDSQLPKDRFSAERLKGVDSTLKIQPAKLEDSAVYLCASRTTSSDEQFFGPGTRLTVL.

The gene calls are TRBV11-2 and TRBJ2-1; maybe TRBD2 (6 bases). V was clipped by 5 bases and J by 7 bases, with 18 bases between them. The CDR3 is 15 amino acids. CDR1 is SGHAT, CDR2 FQNNGV, per germline. The CDR3, as DNA: TGTGCCAGCAGCCACCCCGGGTTAGGGAGGAATGAGCAGTTCTTC. It yields the protein CASSHPGLGRNEQFF.